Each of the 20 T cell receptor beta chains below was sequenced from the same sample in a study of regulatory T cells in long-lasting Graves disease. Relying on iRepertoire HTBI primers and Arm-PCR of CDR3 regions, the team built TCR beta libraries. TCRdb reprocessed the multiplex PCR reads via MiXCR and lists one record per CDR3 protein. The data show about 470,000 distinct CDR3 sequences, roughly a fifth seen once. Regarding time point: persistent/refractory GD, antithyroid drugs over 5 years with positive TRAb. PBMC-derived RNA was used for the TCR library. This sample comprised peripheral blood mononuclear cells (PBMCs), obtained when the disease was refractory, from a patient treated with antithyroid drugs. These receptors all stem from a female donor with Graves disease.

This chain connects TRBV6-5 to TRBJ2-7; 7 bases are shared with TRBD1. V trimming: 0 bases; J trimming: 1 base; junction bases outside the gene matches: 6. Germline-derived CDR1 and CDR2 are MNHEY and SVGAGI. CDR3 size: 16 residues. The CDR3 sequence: CASSYSLGTASYEQYF. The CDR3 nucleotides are TGTGCCAGCAGTTACTCACTTGGGACAGCGTCCTACGAGCAGTACTTC.

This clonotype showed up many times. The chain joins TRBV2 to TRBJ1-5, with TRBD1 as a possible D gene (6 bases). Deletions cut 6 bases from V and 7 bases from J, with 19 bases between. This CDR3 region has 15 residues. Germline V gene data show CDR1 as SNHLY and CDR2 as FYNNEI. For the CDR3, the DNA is TGTGCCAGCAGATCCGACAGGTTTAGCCCCCAGCCCCAGCATTTT. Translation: CASRSDRFSPQPQHF.

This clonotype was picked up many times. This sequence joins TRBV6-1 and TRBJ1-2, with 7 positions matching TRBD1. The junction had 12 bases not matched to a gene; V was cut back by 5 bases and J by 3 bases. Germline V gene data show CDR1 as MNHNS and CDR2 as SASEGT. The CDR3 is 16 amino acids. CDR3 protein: CASSIHSWTGDYGYTF. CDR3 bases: TGTGCCAGCAGTATTCACTCGTGGACAGGAGACTATGGCTACACCTTC.

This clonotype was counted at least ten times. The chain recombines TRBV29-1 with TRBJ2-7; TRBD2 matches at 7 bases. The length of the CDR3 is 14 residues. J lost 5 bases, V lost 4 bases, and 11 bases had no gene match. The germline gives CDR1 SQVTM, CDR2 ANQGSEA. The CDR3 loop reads CSVGRLAAPDEQYF. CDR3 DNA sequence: TGCAGCGTTGGGAGGCTAGCGGCGCCTGACGAGCAGTACTTC.

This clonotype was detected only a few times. The DNA for the CDR3 is TGTGCCAGCAGCTTAATGGGGCCTATGAACACTGAAGCTTTCTTT. Translated, it gives CASSLMGPMNTEAFF. V is TRBV11-3 and J is TRBJ1-1, with TRBD1 as a possible D gene (5 bases). Germline V CDR1 and CDR2: SGHNT, YENEEA. Deletions cut 2 bases from V and 0 bases from J, with 10 bases between. The CDR3 sequence is 15 residues long. The variable domain in full, with the rest retrieved from reference TRBV11-3 and TRBJ1-1, is EAGVVQSPRYKIIEKKQPVAFWCNPISGHNTLYWYLQNLGQGPELLIRYENEEAVDDSQLPKDRFSAERLKGVDSTLKIQPAELGDSAVYLCASSLMGPMNTEAFFGQGTRLTVV.

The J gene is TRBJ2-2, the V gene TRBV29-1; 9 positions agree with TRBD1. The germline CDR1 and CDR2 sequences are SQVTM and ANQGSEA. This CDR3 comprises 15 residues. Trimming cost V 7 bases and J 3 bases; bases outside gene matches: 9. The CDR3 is CSGRDREGDTGELFF. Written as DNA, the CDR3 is TGCAGCGGCCGGGACAGGGAGGGCGACACCGGGGAGCTGTTTTTT.

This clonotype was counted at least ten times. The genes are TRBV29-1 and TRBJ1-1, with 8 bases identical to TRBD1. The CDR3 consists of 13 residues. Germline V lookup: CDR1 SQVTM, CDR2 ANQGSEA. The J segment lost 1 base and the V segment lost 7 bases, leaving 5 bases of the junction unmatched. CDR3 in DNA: TGCAGCGCTGAGGGACAGGAGAACACTGAAGCTTTCTTT. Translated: CSAEGQENTEAFF.

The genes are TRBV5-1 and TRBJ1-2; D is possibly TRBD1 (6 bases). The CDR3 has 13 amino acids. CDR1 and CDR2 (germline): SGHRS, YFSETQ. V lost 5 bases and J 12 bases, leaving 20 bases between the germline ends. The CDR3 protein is CASSYEGGPLDTF. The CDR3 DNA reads TGCGCCAGCAGTTACGAAGGGGGACCGCTGGACACCTTC. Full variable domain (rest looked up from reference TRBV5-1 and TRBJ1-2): KAGVTQTPRYLIKTRGQQVTLSCSPISGHRSVSWYQQTPGQGLQFLFEYFSETQRNKGNFPGRFSGRQFSNSRSEMNVSTLELGDSALYLCASSYEGGPLDTFGSGTRLTVV.

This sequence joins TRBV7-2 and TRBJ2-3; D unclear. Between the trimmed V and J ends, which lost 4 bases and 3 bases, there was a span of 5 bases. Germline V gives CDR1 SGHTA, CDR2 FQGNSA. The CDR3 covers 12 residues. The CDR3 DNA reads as TGTGCCAGCAGCTCTTATACAGATACGCAGTATTTT. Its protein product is CASSSYTDTQYF.

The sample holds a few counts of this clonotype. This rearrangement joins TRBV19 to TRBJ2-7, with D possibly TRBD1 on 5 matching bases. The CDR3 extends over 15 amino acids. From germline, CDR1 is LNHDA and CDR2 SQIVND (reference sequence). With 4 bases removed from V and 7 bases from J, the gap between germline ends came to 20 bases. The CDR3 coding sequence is TGTGCCAGTAGTACGGTAGGGGCCAGCAATGAAGAGCAGTACTTC. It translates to CASSTVGASNEEQYF.

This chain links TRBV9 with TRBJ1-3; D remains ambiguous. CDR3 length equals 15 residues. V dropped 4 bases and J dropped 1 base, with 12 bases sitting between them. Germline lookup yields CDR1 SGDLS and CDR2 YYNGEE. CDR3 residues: CASSKYPESGNTIYF. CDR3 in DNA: TGTGCCAGCAGCAAATACCCCGAATCTGGAAACACCATATATTTT.

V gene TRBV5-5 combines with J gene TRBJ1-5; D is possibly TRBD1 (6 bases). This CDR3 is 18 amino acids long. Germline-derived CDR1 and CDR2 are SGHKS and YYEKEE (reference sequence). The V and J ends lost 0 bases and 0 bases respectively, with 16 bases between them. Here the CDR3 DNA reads TGTGCCAGCAGCTTGGGGGGGGGCCTGCTTTATAGCAATCAGCCCCAGCATTTT. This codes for CASSLGGGLLYSNQPQHF.

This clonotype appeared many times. Here the CDR3 DNA reads TGTGCCAGCTCACCGGGGCGAGAGATTGAAAAACTGTTTTTT. Amino acid sequence: CASSPGREIEKLFF. The rearrangement links TRBV18 to TRBJ1-4; possible D gene TRBD1, 5 bases. V lost 3 bases, J lost 7 bases, and 12 bases lay in between. Germline values: CDR1 KGHSH, CDR2 LQKENI. This CDR3 has 14 amino acids. The whole variable domain, filled in from reference TRBV18 and TRBJ1-4, reads NAGVMQNPRHLVRRRGQEARLRCSPMKGHSHVYWYRQLPEEGLKFMVYLQKENIIDESGMPKERFSAEFPKEGPSILRIQQVVRGDSAAYFCASSPGREIEKLFFGSGTQLSVL.

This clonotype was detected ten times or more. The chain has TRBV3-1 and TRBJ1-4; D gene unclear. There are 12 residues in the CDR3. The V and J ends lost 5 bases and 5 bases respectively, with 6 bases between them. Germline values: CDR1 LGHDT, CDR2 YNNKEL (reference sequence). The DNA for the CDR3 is TGTGCCAGCAGCGGTCCGAATGAAAAACTGTTTTTT. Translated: CASSGPNEKLFF. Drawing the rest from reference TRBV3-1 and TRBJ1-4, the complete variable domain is DTAVSQTPKYLVTQMGNDKSIKCEQNLGHDTMYWYKQDSKKFLKIMFSYNNKELIINETVPNRFSPKSPDKAHLNLHINSLELGDSAVYFCASSGPNEKLFFGSGTQLSVL.

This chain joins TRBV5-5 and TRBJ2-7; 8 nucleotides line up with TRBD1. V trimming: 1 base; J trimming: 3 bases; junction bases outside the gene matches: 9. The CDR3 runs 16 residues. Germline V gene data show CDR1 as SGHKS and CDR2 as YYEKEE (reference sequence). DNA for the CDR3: TGTGCCAGCAGCTTGCCATGGACAGGGAGACTCTACGAGCAGTACTTC. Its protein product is CASSLPWTGRLYEQYF.

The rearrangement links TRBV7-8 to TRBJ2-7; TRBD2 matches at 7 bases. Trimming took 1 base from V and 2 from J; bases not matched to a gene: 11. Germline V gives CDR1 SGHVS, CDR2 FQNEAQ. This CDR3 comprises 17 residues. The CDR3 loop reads CASSLDPAAGKTYEQYF. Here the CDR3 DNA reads TGTGCCAGCAGCTTAGACCCGGCAGCGGGGAAAACCTACGAGCAGTACTTC.

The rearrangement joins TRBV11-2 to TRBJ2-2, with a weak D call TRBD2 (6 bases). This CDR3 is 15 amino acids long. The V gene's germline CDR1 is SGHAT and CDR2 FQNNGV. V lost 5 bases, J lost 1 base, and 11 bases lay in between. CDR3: CASSPFGGNTGELFF. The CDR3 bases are TGTGCCAGCAGCCCATTCGGGGGGAACACCGGGGAGCTGTTTTTT.

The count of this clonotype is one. The CDR3 is CASSPTGESYGYTF. CDR3 DNA sequence: TGTGCCAGCAGCCCTACAGGGGAATCCTATGGCTACACCTTC. The chain employs TRBV28 and TRBJ1-2; 7 nucleotides align to TRBD1. In germline, CDR1 is MDHEN, CDR2 SYDVKM. J gave up 4 bases and V 6 bases, and 8 bases lay outside the gene matches. The CDR3 is 14 residues long.

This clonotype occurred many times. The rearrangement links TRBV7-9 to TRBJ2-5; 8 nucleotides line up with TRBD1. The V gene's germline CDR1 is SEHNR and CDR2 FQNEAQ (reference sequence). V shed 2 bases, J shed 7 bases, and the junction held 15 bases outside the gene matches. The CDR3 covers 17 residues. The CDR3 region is CASSLFFGQGEEVTQYF. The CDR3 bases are TGTGCCAGCAGCTTATTTTTTGGACAGGGTGAAGAGGTGACCCAGTACTTC. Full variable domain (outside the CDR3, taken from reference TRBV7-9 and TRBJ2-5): DTGVSQNPRHKITKRGQNVTFRCDPISEHNRLYWYRQTLGQGPEFLTYFQNEAQLEKSRLLSDRFSAERPKGSFSTLEIQRTEQGDSAMYLCASSLFFGQGEEVTQYFGPGTRLLVL.

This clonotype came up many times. The CDR3 here is CSANTVTLNMNTEAFF. The CDR3 DNA reads as TGCAGTGCCAACACAGTGACTCTTAACATGAACACTGAAGCTTTCTTT. The chain is built from TRBV20-1 and TRBJ1-1; no clear D gene. CDR1 and CDR2 (germline): DFQATT, SNEGSKA (reference sequence). V shed 6 bases and J shed 0 bases, with 20 bases lying between them. The CDR3 contains 16 residues.